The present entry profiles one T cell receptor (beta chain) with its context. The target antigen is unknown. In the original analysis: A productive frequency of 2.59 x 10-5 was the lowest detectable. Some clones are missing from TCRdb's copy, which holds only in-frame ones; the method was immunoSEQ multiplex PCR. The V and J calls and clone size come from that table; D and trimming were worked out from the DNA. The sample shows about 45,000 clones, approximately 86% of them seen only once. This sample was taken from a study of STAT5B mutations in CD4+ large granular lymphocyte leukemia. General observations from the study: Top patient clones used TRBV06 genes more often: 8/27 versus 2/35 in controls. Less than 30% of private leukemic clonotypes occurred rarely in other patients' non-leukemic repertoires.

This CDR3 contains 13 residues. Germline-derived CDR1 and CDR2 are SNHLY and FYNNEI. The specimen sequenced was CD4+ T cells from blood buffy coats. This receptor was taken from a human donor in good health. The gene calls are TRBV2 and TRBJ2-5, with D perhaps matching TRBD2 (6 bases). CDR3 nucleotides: TGTGCGGGAAATGGGGACTACCAAGAGACCCAGTACTTC. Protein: CAGNGDYQETQYF.